This TCR beta chain was observed in a study of T cell repertoires in cytomegalovirus infection. Overall study context: The authors relied on CMV epitopes, both recently identified HLA-C-restricted and well-studied HLA-B-restricted. Evidence of both CMV infection and a matching HLA type came from public TCR beta signatures. Overall study findings and caveats: Identification of carriers of CMV plus the relevant HLA was achieved through cumulative public TCR beta family frequency. Within the response measured ex vivo, HLA-C-restricted CMV-specific TCR beta clonotypes were dominant.

Details on this clonotype: The antigen remains unidentified.

CDR1 MNHNY and CDR2 SVGAGI come from the germline V gene (reference sequence). The V and J ends lost 6 bases and 1 base respectively, with 10 bases between them. This CDR3 spans 13 amino acids. TCRdb fed the reads into MiXCR, producing one record per CDR3 protein. The data hold tens of thousands of distinct CDR3 sequences, with roughly 20% observed a single time. Sequenced material: CD8+ T cells from cultured PBMCs, taken from culture after CMV antigen stimulation. This chain connects TRBV6-6 to TRBJ2-7; D possibly matches TRBD1 or TRBD2 (5 bases each). This receptor was identified in a human donor in good health (CMV status not recorded). Some clones in this sample may be carry-over from other donors' samples. This chain's CDR3 is CASRRDGSYEQYF. CDR3 bases: TGTGCCAGCAGGAGGGACGGATCCTACGAGCAGTACTTC.